The entry that follows covers one T cell receptor (beta chain) sequence. These data come from a study of shared clonotypes between healthy human individuals. Germline V gene data show CDR1 as SGHTS and CDR2 as YDEGEE. V lost 7 bases to trimming and J lost 0 bases, with 13 bases between them. The CDR3 covers 14 residues. Generated by immunoSEQ multiplex PCR, the TCRdb table keeps only in-frame clones and is missing some. This table holds more than 80,000 clones, 67% found once. V gene TRBV5-8 combines with J gene TRBJ1-1; TRBD1 is a possible D gene (5 bases). The source is a man in his thirties or forties in good health. Sequencing input: memory CD8+ T cells sorted from blood. Specified subset: CD45RO+ cells pooled with CCR7-negative TemRA cells. CDR3 in amino acids: CASGAQGLNTEAFF. CDR3 nucleotide sequence: TGTGCCAGCGGTGCGCAGGGACTGAACACTGAAGCTTTCTTT.